The present entry profiles one TCR beta chain with its context. The data belong to a study of CD8 T cells in Susac syndrome. Reverse transcription used roughly 0.5 to 1 ug RNA and random hexamers. TCRdb recomputed calls from the immunoSEQ multiplex PCR reads with MiXCR, one row per CDR3 protein. The sample records fewer than 150,000 distinct CDR3 sequences, 90% to 95% being singletons. From germline, CDR1 is SGHRS and CDR2 YFSETQ. Losses at the gene ends were 3 bases for V and 1 base for J; bases not matched to a gene: 3. This CDR3 contains 14 residues. The sample was CD4+ T cells from PBMCs. The sequence came from a human donor in good health. The genes are TRBV5-1 and TRBJ2-5, with 7 bases aligning to TRBD2. The CDR3 nucleotides are TGCGCCAGCAGCTCTAGCGGACCCCAAGAGACCCAGTACTTC. Residues: CASSSSGPQETQYF.